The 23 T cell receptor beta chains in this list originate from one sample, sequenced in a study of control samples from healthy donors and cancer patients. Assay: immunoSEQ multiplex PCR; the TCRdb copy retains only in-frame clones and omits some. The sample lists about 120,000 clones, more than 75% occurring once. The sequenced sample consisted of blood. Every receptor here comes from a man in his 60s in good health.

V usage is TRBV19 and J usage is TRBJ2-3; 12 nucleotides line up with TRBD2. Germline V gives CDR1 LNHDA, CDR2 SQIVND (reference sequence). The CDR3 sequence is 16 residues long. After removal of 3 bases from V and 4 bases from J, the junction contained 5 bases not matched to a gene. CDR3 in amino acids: CASSILLAGGPDTQYF. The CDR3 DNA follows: TGTGCCAGTAGTATTCTACTAGCGGGGGGCCCAGATACGCAGTATTTT.

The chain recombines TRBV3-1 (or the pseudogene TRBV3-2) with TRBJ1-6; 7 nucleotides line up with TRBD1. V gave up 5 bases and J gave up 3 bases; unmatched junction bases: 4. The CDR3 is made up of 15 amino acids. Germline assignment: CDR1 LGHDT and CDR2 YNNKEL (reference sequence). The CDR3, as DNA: TGTGCCAGCAGCTCCTGGGACAGCTATAATTCACCCCTCCACTTT. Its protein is CASSSWDSYNSPLHF.

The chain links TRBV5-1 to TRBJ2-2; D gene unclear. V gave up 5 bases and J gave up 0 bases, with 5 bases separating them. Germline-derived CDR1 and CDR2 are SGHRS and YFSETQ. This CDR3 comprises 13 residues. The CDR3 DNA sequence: TGCGCCAGCAGGAGAGCGAACACCGGGGAGCTGTTTTTT. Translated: CASRRANTGELFF.

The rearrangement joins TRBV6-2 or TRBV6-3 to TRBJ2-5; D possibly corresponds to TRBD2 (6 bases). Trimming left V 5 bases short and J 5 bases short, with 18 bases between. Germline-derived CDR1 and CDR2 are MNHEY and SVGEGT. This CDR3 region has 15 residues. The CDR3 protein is CASSPLSSGGETQYF. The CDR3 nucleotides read TGTGCCAGCAGTCCCCTAAGCTCTGGGGGGGAGACCCAGTACTTC.

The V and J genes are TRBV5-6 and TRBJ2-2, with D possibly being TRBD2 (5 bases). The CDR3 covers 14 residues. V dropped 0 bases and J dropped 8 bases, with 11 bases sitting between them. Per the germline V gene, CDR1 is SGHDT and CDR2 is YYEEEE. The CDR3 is CASSLGFGGGELFF. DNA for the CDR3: TGTGCCAGCAGCTTGGGATTTGGAGGTGGGGAGCTGTTTTTT.

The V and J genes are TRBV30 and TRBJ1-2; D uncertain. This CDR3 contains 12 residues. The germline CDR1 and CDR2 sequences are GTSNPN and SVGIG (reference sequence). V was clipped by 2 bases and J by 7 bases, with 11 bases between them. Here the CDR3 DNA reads TGTGCCTGGAGTCTCCAGGTGCGTGGCTACACCTTC. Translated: CAWSLQVRGYTF.

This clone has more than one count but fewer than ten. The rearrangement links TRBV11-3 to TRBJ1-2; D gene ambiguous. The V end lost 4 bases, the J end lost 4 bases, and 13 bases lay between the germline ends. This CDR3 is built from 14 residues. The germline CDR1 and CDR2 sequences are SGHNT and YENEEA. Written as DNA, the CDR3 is TGTGCCAGCAGCTGTGGTCTAATTTTCTATGGCTACACCTTC. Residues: CASSCGLIFYGYTF.

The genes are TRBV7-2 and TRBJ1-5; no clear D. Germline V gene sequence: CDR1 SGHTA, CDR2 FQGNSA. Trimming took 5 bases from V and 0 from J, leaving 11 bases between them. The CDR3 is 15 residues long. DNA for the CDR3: TGTGCCAGCAGCAGCTACAAGAATAGCAATCAGCCCCAGCATTTT. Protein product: CASSSYKNSNQPQHF.

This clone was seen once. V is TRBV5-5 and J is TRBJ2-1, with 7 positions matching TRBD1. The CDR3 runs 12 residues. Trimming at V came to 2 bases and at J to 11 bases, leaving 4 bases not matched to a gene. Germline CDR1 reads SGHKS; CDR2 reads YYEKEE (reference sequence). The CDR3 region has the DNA TGTGCCAGCAGCTTAATGACAGGGAAGCAGTTCTTC. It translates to CASSLMTGKQFF.

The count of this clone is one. CDR3 coding DNA: TGTGCCAGCAGCTTGGACTTATACAATGAGCAGTTCTTC. It is translated as CASSLDLYNEQFF. The chain employs TRBV7-3 and TRBJ2-1; D is perhaps TRBD2 (5 bases). Between the trimmed V and J ends, which lost 3 bases and 4 bases, there was a span of 7 bases. Germline-derived CDR1 and CDR2 are SGHTA and FQGTGA. The CDR3 contains 13 residues.

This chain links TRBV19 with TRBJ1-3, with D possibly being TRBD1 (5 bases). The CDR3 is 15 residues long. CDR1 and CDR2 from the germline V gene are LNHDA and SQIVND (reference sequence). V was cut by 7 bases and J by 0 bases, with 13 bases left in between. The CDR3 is CASKSGPDSGNTIYF. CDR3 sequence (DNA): TGTGCCAGTAAATCGGGACCGGACTCTGGAAACACCATATATTTT. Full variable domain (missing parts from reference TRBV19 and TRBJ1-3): DGGITQSPKYLFRKEGQNVTLSCEQNLNHDAMYWYRQDPGQGLRLIYYSQIVNDFQKGDIAEGYSVSREKKESFPLTVTSAQKNPTAFYLCASKSGPDSGNTIYFGEGSWLTVV.

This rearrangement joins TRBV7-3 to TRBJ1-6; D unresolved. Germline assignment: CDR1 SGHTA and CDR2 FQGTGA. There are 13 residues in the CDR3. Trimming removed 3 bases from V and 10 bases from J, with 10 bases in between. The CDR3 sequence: CASSFGSNSPLHF. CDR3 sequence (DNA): TGTGCCAGCAGCTTCGGCTCGAACTCACCCCTCCACTTT. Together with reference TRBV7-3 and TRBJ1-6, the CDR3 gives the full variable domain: GAGVSQTPSNKVTEKGKYVELRCDPISGHTALYWYRQSLGQGPEFLIYFQGTGAADDSGLPNDRFFAVRPEGSVSTLKIQRTERGDSAVYLCASSFGSNSPLHFGNGTRLTVT.

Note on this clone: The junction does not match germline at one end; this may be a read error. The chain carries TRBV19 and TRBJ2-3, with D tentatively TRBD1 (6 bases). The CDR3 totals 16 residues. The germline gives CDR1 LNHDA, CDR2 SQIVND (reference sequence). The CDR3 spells CARPGGQPFSTDTQYF. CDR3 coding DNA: TGCGCCAGGCCGGGCGGACAGCCGTTTAGCACAGATACGCAGTATTTT.

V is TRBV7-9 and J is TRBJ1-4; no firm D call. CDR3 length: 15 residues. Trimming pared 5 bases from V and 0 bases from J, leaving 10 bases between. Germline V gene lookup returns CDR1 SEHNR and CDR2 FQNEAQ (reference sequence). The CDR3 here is CASSPTPATNEKLFF. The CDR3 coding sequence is TGTGCCAGCAGCCCGACTCCAGCAACTAATGAAAAACTGTTTTTT.

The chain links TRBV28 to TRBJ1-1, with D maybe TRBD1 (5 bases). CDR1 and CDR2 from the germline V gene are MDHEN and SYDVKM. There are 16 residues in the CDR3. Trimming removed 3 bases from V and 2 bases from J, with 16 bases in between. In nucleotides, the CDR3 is TGTGCCAGCAGTTTTCTCCCCTCGACAGAAAACACTGAAGCTTTCTTT. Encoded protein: CASSFLPSTENTEAFF.

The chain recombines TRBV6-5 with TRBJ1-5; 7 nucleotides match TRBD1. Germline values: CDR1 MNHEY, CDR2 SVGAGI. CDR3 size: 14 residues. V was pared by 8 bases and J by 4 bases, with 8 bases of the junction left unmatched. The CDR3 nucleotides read TGTGCCAGCCAATTCTCGGACAGGAATCAGCCCCAGCATTTT. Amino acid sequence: CASQFSDRNQPQHF.

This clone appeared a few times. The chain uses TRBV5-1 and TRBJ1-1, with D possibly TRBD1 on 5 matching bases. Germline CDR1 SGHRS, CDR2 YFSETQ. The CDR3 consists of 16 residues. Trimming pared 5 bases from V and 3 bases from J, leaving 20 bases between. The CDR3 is CASRAGTLGLDTEAFF. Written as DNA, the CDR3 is TGCGCCAGCAGAGCCGGGACCCTGGGATTAGACACTGAAGCTTTCTTT. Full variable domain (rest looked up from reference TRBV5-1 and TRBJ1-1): KAGVTQTPRYLIKTRGQQVTLSCSPISGHRSVSWYQQTPGQGLQFLFEYFSETQRNKGNFPGRFSGRQFSNSRSEMNVSTLELGDSALYLCASRAGTLGLDTEAFFGQGTRLTVV.

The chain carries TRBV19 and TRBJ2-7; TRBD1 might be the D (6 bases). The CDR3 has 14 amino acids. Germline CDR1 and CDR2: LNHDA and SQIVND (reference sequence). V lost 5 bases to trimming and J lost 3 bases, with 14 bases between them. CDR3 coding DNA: TGTGCCAGTAGTGTTGACTGGGACAACTACGAGCAGTACTTC. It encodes CASSVDWDNYEQYF. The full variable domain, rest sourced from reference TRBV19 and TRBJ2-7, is DGGITQSPKYLFRKEGQNVTLSCEQNLNHDAMYWYRQDPGQGLRLIYYSQIVNDFQKGDIAEGYSVSREKKESFPLTVTSAQKNPTAFYLCASSVDWDNYEQYFGPGTRLTVT.

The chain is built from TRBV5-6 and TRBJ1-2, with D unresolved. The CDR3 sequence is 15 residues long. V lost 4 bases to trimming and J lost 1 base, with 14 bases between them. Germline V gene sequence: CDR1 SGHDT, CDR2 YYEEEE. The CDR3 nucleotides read TGTGCCAGCAGCCCTTTCGAGAAGGGTAACTATGGCTACACCTTC. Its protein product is CASSPFEKGNYGYTF.

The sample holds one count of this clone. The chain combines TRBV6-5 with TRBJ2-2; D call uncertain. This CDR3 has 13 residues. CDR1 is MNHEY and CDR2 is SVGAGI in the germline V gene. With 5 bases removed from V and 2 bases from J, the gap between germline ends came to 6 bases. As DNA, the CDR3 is TGTGCCAGCAGTACCTACAACACCGGGGAGCTGTTTTTT. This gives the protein CASSTYNTGELFF.

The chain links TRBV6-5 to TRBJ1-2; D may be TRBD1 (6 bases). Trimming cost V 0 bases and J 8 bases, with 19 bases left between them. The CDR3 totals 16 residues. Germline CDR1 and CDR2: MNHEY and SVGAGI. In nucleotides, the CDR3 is TGTGCCAGCAGTTACTCGACCGCAGGGGTATTGGGCGGCTACACCTTC. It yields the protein CASSYSTAGVLGGYTF.

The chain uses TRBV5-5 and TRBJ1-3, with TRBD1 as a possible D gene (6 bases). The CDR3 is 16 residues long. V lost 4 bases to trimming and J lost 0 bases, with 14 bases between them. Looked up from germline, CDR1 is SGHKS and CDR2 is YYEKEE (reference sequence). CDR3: CASSTTPGHSGNTIYF. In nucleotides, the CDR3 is TGTGCCAGCAGCACCACTCCGGGACACTCTGGAAACACCATATATTTT.

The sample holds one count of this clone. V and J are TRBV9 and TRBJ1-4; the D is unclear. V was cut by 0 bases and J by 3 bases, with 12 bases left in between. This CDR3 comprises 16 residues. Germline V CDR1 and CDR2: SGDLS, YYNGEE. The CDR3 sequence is CASSVAAGRSNEKLFF. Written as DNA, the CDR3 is TGTGCCAGCAGCGTAGCTGCCGGGAGGTCTAATGAAAAACTGTTTTTT.